The clone carrying this T cell receptor beta chain was recorded a few times. Its antigen is unknown. The CDR3 sequence is 14 residues long. Trimming at V came to 7 bases and at J to 0 bases, leaving 5 bases not matched to a gene. The V gene's germline CDR1 is SQVTM and CDR2 ANQGSEA. The data were taken from a study of identical twins. Points from the study as a whole: Weaker excess twin sharing was seen among beta out-of-frame sequences. Those out-of-frame alpha sequences shared by twins showed an excess of low generation probability.

Template switching, a step in the protocol, added a universal primer site, and cDNA carried unique molecular identifiers. TCRdb reprocessed the 5' RACE reads with MiXCR, giving one entry per CDR3 protein. The sample carries some 660,000 distinct CDR3 sequences, over 8.5% recorded once. This same sample was also taken into another study, of yellow fever vaccine responses in identical twins.

Material for sequencing was PBMCs. The V call is TRBV29-1, the J call TRBJ2-2; 7 bases are shared with TRBD2. The sequence was obtained from a woman between 18 and 30 years old in good health. CDR3 in amino acids: CSGSSGPNTGELFF. DNA for the CDR3: TGCAGCGGCTCTAGCGGTCCGAACACCGGGGAGCTGTTTTTT.